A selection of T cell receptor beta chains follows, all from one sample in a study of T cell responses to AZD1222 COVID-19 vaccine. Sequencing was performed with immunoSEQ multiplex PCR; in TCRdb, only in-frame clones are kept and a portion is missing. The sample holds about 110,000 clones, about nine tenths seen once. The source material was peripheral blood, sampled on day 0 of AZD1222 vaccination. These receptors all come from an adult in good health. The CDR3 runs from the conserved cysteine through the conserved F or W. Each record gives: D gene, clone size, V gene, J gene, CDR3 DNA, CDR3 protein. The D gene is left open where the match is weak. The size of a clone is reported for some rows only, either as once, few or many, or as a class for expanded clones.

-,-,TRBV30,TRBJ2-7,TGTGCCTGGAGTGTTGCCGACGAGCAGTACTTC,CAWSVADEQYF
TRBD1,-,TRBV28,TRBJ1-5,TGTGCCAGCACGGCAGGGGGCTTGATTGAGCAGCCCCAGCATTTT,CASTAGGLIEQPQHF
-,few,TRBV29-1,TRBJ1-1,TGCAGCGTTGAGGCCAGGGGGAACACTGAAGCTTTCTTT,CSVEARGNTEAFF
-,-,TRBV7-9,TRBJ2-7,TGTGCCAGCAGCCAATGGGCTATAGCCGGTACGGAGCAGTACTTC,CASSQWAIAGTEQYF
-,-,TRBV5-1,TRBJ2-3,TGCGCCAGCAGCTTGAACAGGGATAGGACAGATACGCAGTATTTT,CASSLNRDRTDTQYF
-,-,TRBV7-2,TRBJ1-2,TGTGCCAGCAGCGAACACACCACCTATGGCTACACCTTC,CASSEHTTYGYTF
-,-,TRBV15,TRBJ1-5,TGTGCCACCAGCAGAGGACTGGACTTCAATCAGCCCCAGCATTTT,CATSRGLDFNQPQHF
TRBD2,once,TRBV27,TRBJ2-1,TGTGCCAGCAGTGGAAAACTAGCGGGACCTTACAATGAGCAGTTCTTC,CASSGKLAGPYNEQFF
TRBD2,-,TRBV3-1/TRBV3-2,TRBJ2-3,TGTGCCAGTCTGGGACTAGCGGGGGGCCCTAGCACAGATACGCAGTATTTT,CASLGLAGGPSTDTQYF
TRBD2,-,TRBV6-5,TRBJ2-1,TGTGCCAGCAGTTACTTCGCAACTAGCGGGAGGAGGGAGCAGTTCTTC,CASSYFATSGRREQFF
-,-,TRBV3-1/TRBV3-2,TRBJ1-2,TGTGCCAGCAGCCAAGTAGGGTCCTATGGCTACACCTTC,CASSQVGSYGYTF
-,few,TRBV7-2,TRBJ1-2,TGTGCCAGCAGCCGCCTATTGGGACGCCTTAGGAACTATGGCTACACCTTC,CASSRLLGRLRNYGYTF
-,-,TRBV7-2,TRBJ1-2,TGTGCCAGCAGCGCCGCTACCAGATTATCGAATGGCTACACCTTC,CASSAATRLSNGYTF
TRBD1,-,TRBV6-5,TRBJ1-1,TGTGCCAGCAGATATGAGACAGGGGACTCTGAAGCTTTCTTT,CASRYETGDSEAFF
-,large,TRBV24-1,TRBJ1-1,TGTGCCACCAGCGGGCCAAACACTGAAGCTTTCTTT,CATSGPNTEAFF
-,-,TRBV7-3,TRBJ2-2,TGTGCCAGCAGCTTACTTGGCCCCAGGCGTGGGGAGCTGTTTTTT,CASSLLGPRRGELFF
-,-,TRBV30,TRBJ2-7,TGTGCCTGGAGTGCACGTCTGGGGGACACCCGGGGGGTCTCCTACGAGCAGTACTTC,CAWSARLGDTRGVSYEQYF
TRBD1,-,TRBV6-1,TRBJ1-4,TGTGCCAGCAGTGAGATCGGGACAGACTATGAAAAACTGTTTTTT,CASSEIGTDYEKLFF
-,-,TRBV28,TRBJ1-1,TGTGCCAGCAGTGCGGATTTTAGGAGTACTGAAGCTTTCTTT,CASSADFRSTEAFF
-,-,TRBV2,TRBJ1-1,TGTGCCAGCACCGCCGGGGAGGGCACTGAAGCTTTCTTT,CASTAGEGTEAFF
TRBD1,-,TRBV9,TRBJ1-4,TGTGCCAGCACCGGAGGGGGGACAGGAGGCGAAAAACTGTTTTTT,CASTGGGTGGEKLFF
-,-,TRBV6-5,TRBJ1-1,TGTGCCAGCAGTTACTCAGGGGCCCGCCCGGCTTTCTTT,CASSYSGARPAFF
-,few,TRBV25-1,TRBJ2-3,TGTGCCAGCAGTGATCACGGACCACAGATAACGCAGTATTTT,CASSDHGPQITQYF
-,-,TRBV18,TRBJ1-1,TGTGCCAGCTCACCAGCAGGCACTGAAGCTTTCTTT,CASSPAGTEAFF
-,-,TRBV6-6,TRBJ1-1,TGTGCCAGCAGTCCCTCGTCGACTGAAGCTTTCTTT,CASSPSSTEAFF
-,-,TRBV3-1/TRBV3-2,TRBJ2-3,TGTGCCAGCAGCCAACGGGACCGCACAGATACGCAGTATTTT,CASSQRDRTDTQYF
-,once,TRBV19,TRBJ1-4,TGTGCCAGTAGTATAGCCTCGCAGCAGGGCCTGTTTTTT,CASSIASQQGLFF
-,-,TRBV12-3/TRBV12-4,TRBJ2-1,TGTGCCAGCAGTTTCTGGCAGAACAATGAGCAGTTCTTC,CASSFWQNNEQFF
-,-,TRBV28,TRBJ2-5,TGTGCCAGCAGCAGTTTTGGGTCTCCGGGACGCAGCTTGTGGACCCAGTACTTC,CASSSFGSPGRSLWTQYF
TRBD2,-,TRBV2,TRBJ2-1,TGTGCCAGCAGTCTGGGGACTAGCGGATACAATGAGCAGTTCTTC,CASSLGTSGYNEQFF
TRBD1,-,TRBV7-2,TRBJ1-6,TGTGCCAGCAGCTTAGGGACAGGACCCGATAATTCACCCCTCCACTTT,CASSLGTGPDNSPLHF
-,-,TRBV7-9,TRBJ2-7,TGTGCCAGCAGCCACGGACAGATATCCTACGAGCAGTACTTC,CASSHGQISYEQYF
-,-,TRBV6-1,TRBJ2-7,TGTGCCAGCAGTGACGGAAGACAGCCCTACGAGCAGTACTTC,CASSDGRQPYEQYF
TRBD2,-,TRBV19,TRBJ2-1,TGTGCCAGTAGTATAGGAGGCGGGAGTAGCTCCTACAATGAGCAGTTCTTC,CASSIGGGSSSYNEQFF
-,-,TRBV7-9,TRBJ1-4,TGTGCCAGCAGCTTAAGCCAGGGGAGTGAAAAACTGTTTTTT,CASSLSQGSEKLFF
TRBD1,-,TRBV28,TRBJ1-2,TGTGCCAGCAGTTTAGACAGGGGGTCCTATGGCTACACCTTC,CASSLDRGSYGYTF
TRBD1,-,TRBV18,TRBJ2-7,TGTGCCAGCTCAACAGGGGTACGATCCTACGAGCAGTACTTC,CASSTGVRSYEQYF
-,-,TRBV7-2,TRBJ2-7,TGTGCCAGCAGCTTAGCCGGAGTTTACGAGCAGTACTTC,CASSLAGVYEQYF
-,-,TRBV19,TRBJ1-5,TGTGCCAGTAGTATAGCCCCCAACCGGCTCGGCCAGCCCCAGCATTTT,CASSIAPNRLGQPQHF
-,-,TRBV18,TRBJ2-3,TGTGCCAGCCTCACCGACTCTAACACAGATACGCAGTATTTT,CASLTDSNTDTQYF
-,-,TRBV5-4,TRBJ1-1,TGTGCCAGCAGCGTGGGCGATGGGGGCACTGAAGCTTTCTTT,CASSVGDGGTEAFF
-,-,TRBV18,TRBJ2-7,TGTGCCAGCTCAATCGGGATTTCCTACGAGCAGTACTTC,CASSIGISYEQYF
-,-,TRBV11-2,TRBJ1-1,TGTGCCAGCAGCTTACCCGGGTTGGACACTGAAGCTTTCTTT,CASSLPGLDTEAFF
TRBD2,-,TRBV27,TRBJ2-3,TGTGCCAGCAGTTTATATCCTAGCGGGGGGAGCAGCACAGATACGCAGTATTTT,CASSLYPSGGSSTDTQYF
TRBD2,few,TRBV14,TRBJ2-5,TGTGCCAGCAGCCAAGGAGCGGGAGCAGAGACCCAGTACTTC,CASSQGAGAETQYF
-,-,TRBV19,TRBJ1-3,TGTGCCAGTACGTCAGATTTTTTCTCTGGAAACACCATATATTTT,CASTSDFFSGNTIYF
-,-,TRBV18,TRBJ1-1,TGTGCCAGCTCACGGGAACTGACGGGGAACACTGAAGCTTTCTTT,CASSRELTGNTEAFF
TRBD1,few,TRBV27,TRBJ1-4,TGTGCCAGCAGTCGCGGACAGGGTAACGAAAAACTGTTTTTT,CASSRGQGNEKLFF
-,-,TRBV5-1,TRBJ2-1,TGCGCCAGCAGCGATAACTACAATGAGCAGTTCTTC,CASSDNYNEQFF
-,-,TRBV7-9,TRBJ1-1,TGTGCCAGCAGCTTAGCGCGGTTGGACACTGAAGCTTTCTTT,CASSLARLDTEAFF
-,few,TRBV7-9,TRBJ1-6,TGTGCCAGCAGCCCCAGTCAGTTTCGATTTCCGGATTCACCCCTCCACTTT,CASSPSQFRFPDSPLHF
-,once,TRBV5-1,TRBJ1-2,TGCGCCAGCAGCGCAACACCGGCTGGCTATGGCTACACCTTC,CASSATPAGYGYTF
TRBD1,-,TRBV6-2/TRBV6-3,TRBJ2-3,TGTGCCAGCAGCCAACAGGGGCTGAGCACAGATACGCAGTATTTT,CASSQQGLSTDTQYF
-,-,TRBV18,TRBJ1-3,TGTGCCAGCTCACCAACTACCAATCCCTCTGGAAACACCATATATTTT,CASSPTTNPSGNTIYF
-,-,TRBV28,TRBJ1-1,TGTGCCAGCACCTTGGACGGGAACACTGAAGCTTTCTTT,CASTLDGNTEAFF
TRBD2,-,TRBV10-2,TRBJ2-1,TGCGCCAGCAGTAATAGCGGGAGGAGGGGTGAGCAGTTCTTC,CASSNSGRRGEQFF